The 23 T cell receptor beta chains below all came from one sample that was sequenced in a study of cytomegalovirus exposure and HLA in healthy donors. Sequencing was performed with immunoSEQ multiplex PCR; in TCRdb, only in-frame clones are kept and a portion is missing. Among some 130,000 clones listed, roughly nine tenths were seen once. Material for sequencing was PBMCs. The source of these receptors is a man younger than 35 in good health and CMV-seronegative.

This clone was counted between two and nine times. The V gene is TRBV5-6, the J gene TRBJ2-7; D call uncertain. Germline lookup yields CDR1 SGHDT and CDR2 YYEEEE. The CDR3 length is 12 residues. Trimming shortened V by 7 bases and J by 0 bases, and 8 bases separated the two germline ends. The CDR3 DNA is TGTGCCAGCGGCCGTGACTCCTACGAGCAGTACTTC. As protein: CASGRDSYEQYF.

The genes are TRBV6-6 and TRBJ2-7; D is possibly TRBD2 (5 bases). This CDR3 is built from 14 residues. Per germline, CDR1 MNHNY and CDR2 SVGAGI (reference sequence). Trimming cost V 6 bases and J 3 bases, with 15 bases left between them. The CDR3 bases are TGTGCCAGCAGGGTCTCGAGCGGAGTCTACGAGCAGTACTTC. Translated, it gives CASRVSSGVYEQYF.

The chain links TRBV6-6 to TRBJ1-1; 8 bases align to TRBD1. Germline assignment: CDR1 MNHNY and CDR2 SVGAGI (reference sequence). The CDR3 loop spans 14 amino acids. V trimming: 7 bases; J trimming: 2 bases; junction bases outside the gene matches: 6. The CDR3: CASTSGQGNTEAFF. The DNA for the CDR3 is TGTGCCAGCACCTCTGGACAGGGCAACACTGAAGCTTTCTTT.

The chain couples TRBV6-5 to TRBJ2-7, with 8 positions matching TRBD2. Germline trimming cut 7 bases from V and 1 base from J; bases unmatched to any gene: 6. CDR3 length: 14 residues. Germline CDR1 is MNHEY and CDR2 is SVGAGI. CDR3 protein: CASTGGGKSYEQYF. CDR3 coding DNA: TGTGCCAGCACTGGCGGGGGGAAATCCTACGAGCAGTACTTC.

This clone appeared once. The chain recombines TRBV6-1 with TRBJ1-1, with TRBD1 identical over 9 bases. The CDR3 covers 13 residues. CDR1 is MNHNS, CDR2 SASEGT, per germline. The ends lost 6 bases at V and 11 bases at J; junction bases unmatched: 10. The CDR3 protein is CASSPRTGVLAFF. The CDR3 DNA reads TGTGCCAGCAGCCCCCGGACAGGGGTGTTGGCTTTCTTT.

CDR3 in DNA: TGTGCCAGCGAGGGGACTCTAGCGGGAGATTTTAATGAGCAGTTCTTC. Encoded protein: CASEGTLAGDFNEQFF. The chain recombines TRBV28 with TRBJ2-1, with 10 bases fitting TRBD2. The V gene end was trimmed by 8 bases and the J gene end by 7 bases; junction bases not matched to a gene: 14. The length of the CDR3 is 16 residues. Germline assignment: CDR1 MDHEN and CDR2 SYDVKM.

In nucleotides, the CDR3 is TGTGCCAGCAGCCCCGACGGACAGGGGGCTTTTGGCTACACCTTC. Translated: CASSPDGQGAFGYTF. The rearrangement uses TRBV6-4 and TRBJ1-2, with 11 bases fitting TRBD1. The CDR3 totals 15 residues. The V gene end was trimmed by 6 bases and the J gene end by 7 bases; junction bases not matched to a gene: 10. Germline V CDR1 and CDR2: MRHNA, SNTAGT.

The gene calls are TRBV15 and TRBJ2-3; TRBD2 aligns across 14 bases. CDR3 length: 15 residues. Germline V gene data show CDR1 as LNHNV and CDR2 as YYDKDF (reference sequence). With 3 bases clipped from V and 6 bases from J, the junction kept 2 bases outside the gene matches. For the CDR3, the DNA is TGTGCCACCAGCAGGACTAGCGGGGGGGCCGATACGCAGTATTTT. This encodes CATSRTSGGADTQYF.

V usage is TRBV27 and J usage is TRBJ2-2; 10 bases line up with TRBD2. The germline V gene has CDR1 MNHEY and CDR2 SMNVEV (reference sequence). The CDR3 length is 14 residues. Germline trimming cut 3 bases from V and 13 bases from J; bases unmatched to any gene: 8. This CDR3 reads CASSLSLAGARLFF. The CDR3 region has the DNA TGTGCCAGCAGTTTGTCCCTAGCGGGGGCCAGGCTGTTTTTT.

V is TRBV30 and J is TRBJ2-5; D unclear. Trimming removed 0 bases from V and 1 base from J, with 9 bases in between. The length of the CDR3 is 14 residues. Per the germline V gene, CDR1 is GTSNPN and CDR2 is SVGIG (reference sequence). Here the CDR3 DNA reads TGTGCCTGGAGTGTACTCCGAACCCAAGAGACCCAGTACTTC. Its protein is CAWSVLRTQETQYF.

The chain combines TRBV15 with TRBJ2-7; 7 nucleotides agree with TRBD1. V was clipped by 5 bases and J by 4 bases; unmatched bases: 11. The V gene's germline CDR1 is LNHNV and CDR2 YYDKDF (reference sequence). The CDR3 covers 15 residues. CDR3 protein: CATSGIRGSVYEQYF. DNA of the CDR3: TGTGCCACCAGCGGCATCAGGGGGTCCGTGTACGAGCAGTACTTC. Complete variable domain (other parts from reference TRBV15 and TRBJ2-7): DAMVIQNPRYQVTQFGKPVTLSCSQTLNHNVMYWYQQKSSQAPKLLFHYYDKDFNNEADTPDNFQSRRPNTSFCFLDIRSPGLGDTAMYLCATSGIRGSVYEQYFGPGTRLTVT.

This clone was observed once. The chain uses TRBV19 and TRBJ2-6; 8 nucleotides agree with TRBD2. The CDR3 is made up of 17 amino acids. Germline assignment: CDR1 LNHDA and CDR2 SQIVND (reference sequence). V was pared by 8 bases and J by 0 bases, with 9 bases of the junction left unmatched. CDR3 in DNA: TGTGCCAGTCGCACTAGCGGAGGCCACTCTGGGGCCAACGTCCTGACTTTC. It encodes CASRTSGGHSGANVLTF. Full variable domain (rest looked up from reference TRBV19 and TRBJ2-6): DGGITQSPKYLFRKEGQNVTLSCEQNLNHDAMYWYRQDPGQGLRLIYYSQIVNDFQKGDIAEGYSVSREKKESFPLTVTSAQKNPTAFYLCASRTSGGHSGANVLTFGAGSRLTVL.

V gene TRBV9 combines with J gene TRBJ2-3; 10 bases map to TRBD1. The CDR3 covers 15 residues. Germline V gene sequence: CDR1 SGDLS, CDR2 YYNGEE. The ends lost 2 bases at V and 2 bases at J; junction bases unmatched: 2. CDR3 sequence: CASSVGTGDTDTQYF. The CDR3 DNA follows: TGTGCCAGCAGCGTCGGGACAGGGGACACAGATACGCAGTATTTT.

The chain links TRBV27 to TRBJ2-7, with 8 bases matching TRBD2. The V gene end was trimmed by 0 bases and the J gene end by 2 bases; junction bases not matched to a gene: 3. Germline lookup yields CDR1 MNHEY and CDR2 SMNVEV (reference sequence). The CDR3 consists of 15 residues. The CDR3 DNA is TGTGCCAGCAGTTTATCGGGACTAGTTCCCTACGAGCAGTACTTC. As protein: CASSLSGLVPYEQYF.

The chain employs TRBV6-5 and TRBJ2-1; 8 bases are shared with TRBD2. Germline CDR1 is MNHEY and CDR2 is SVGAGI. V was pared by 5 bases and J by 7 bases, with 7 bases of the junction left unmatched. This CDR3 contains 14 residues. CDR3 bases: TGTGCCAGCAGTGCGGGGCGGGAGGTGAATGAGCAGTTCTTC. The encoded protein is CASSAGREVNEQFF.

The chain has TRBV6-9 and TRBJ2-3; D gene ambiguous. CDR1 and CDR2 from the germline V gene are MNHGY and SVAAGI. The CDR3 contains 13 residues. V shed 3 bases and J shed 0 bases, with 4 bases lying between them. The CDR3 nucleotides read TGTGCCAGCAGTTACCCTAGCACAGATACGCAGTATTTT. It is translated as CASSYPSTDTQYF.

There are a few counts of this clone. The chain couples TRBV27 to TRBJ1-5, with 12 positions matching TRBD1. Germline V gene lookup returns CDR1 MNHEY and CDR2 SMNVEV (reference sequence). This CDR3 region has 15 residues. Trimming removed 0 bases from V and 9 bases from J; junction bases left unmatched: 3. CDR3 region: CASSLSGTGGLPQHF. The DNA for the CDR3 is TGTGCCAGCAGTTTATCGGGGACAGGGGGCTTGCCCCAGCATTTT.

V and J are TRBV5-5 and TRBJ1-5, with 7 bases lining up with TRBD1. CDR3 length: 14 amino acids. CDR1 is SGHKS and CDR2 is YYEKEE in the germline V gene (reference sequence). Germline trimming cut 2 bases from V and 4 bases from J; bases unmatched to any gene: 3. The CDR3 nucleotides read TGTGCCAGCAGCTTTGAGACAGGGAATCAGCCCCAGCATTTT. Translating it yields CASSFETGNQPQHF.

This clone was seen only a few times. The chain carries TRBV2 and TRBJ1-2, with 8 bases fitting TRBD1. There are 13 residues in the CDR3. CDR1 SNHLY and CDR2 FYNNEI come from the germline V gene. V shed 6 bases and J 8 bases; nucleotides not matched to a gene: 8. Written as DNA, the CDR3 is TGTGCCAGCAGGACCGGACAGGGTATCGGCTACACCTTC. Amino acid sequence: CASRTGQGIGYTF.

V and J are TRBV7-2 and TRBJ2-1; D gene ambiguous. Germline V gene data show CDR1 as SGHTA and CDR2 as FQGNSA. The V end was cut by 2 bases, the J end by 8 bases, with 10 bases between. The CDR3 extends over 13 amino acids. The chain's CDR3 is CASSLSRLDEQFF. The CDR3 nucleotides read TGTGCCAGCAGCTTATCCAGGCTCGATGAGCAGTTCTTC. Drawing the rest from reference TRBV7-2 and TRBJ2-1, the complete variable domain is GAGVSQSPSNKVTEKGKDVELRCDPISGHTALYWYRQSLGQGLEFLIYFQGNSAPDKSGLPSDRFSAERTGGSVSTLTIQRTQQEDSAVYLCASSLSRLDEQFFGPGTRLTVL.

The chain carries TRBV28 and TRBJ2-3; 9 bases fit TRBD2. The CDR3 is 18 amino acids. Germline CDR1 is MDHEN and CDR2 is SYDVKM. Unmatched junction bases numbered 16, after V lost 9 bases and J lost 0 bases. CDR3 in DNA: TGTGCCAGTGGGAAATTTGGCGGGAGGGTATCTAGCACAGATACGCAGTATTTT. Its protein is CASGKFGGRVSSTDTQYF.

The chain is built from TRBV19 and TRBJ2-7; no clear D. This CDR3 has 12 amino acids. Trimming pared 3 bases from V and 5 bases from J, leaving 8 bases between. Germline V CDR1 and CDR2: LNHDA, SQIVND (reference sequence). The CDR3 reads CASSILGHEQYF. CDR3 coding DNA: TGTGCCAGTAGTATTCTAGGCCACGAGCAGTACTTC. The variable domain in full, with the rest retrieved from reference TRBV19 and TRBJ2-7, is DGGITQSPKYLFRKEGQNVTLSCEQNLNHDAMYWYRQDPGQGLRLIYYSQIVNDFQKGDIAEGYSVSREKKESFPLTVTSAQKNPTAFYLCASSILGHEQYFGPGTRLTVT.

The chain is built from TRBV2 and TRBJ2-1; 8 bases fit TRBD2. CDR3 size: 14 residues. The J segment lost 3 bases and the V segment lost 6 bases, leaving 4 bases of the junction unmatched. The V gene's germline CDR1 is SNHLY and CDR2 FYNNEI. The CDR3 spells CASSSSGNYNEQFF. The CDR3 DNA reads as TGTGCCAGCAGCAGTAGCGGGAACTACAATGAGCAGTTCTTC.